Listed here are 10 T cell receptor beta chains from one sample, sequenced in a study of identical twins. TCRdb fed the 5' RACE reads into MiXCR, producing one record per CDR3 protein. The sample contains hundreds of thousands of distinct CDR3 sequences, around 10% of which appear only once. The sample was memory (CD45RO+) T cells sorted from blood. These receptors came from a woman younger than 35 in good health.

Only a few counts were recorded for this clonotype. J is TRBJ1-2 and V is TRBV6-1, with a possible D match to TRBD1 (6 bases). This CDR3 spans 13 amino acids. The germline gives CDR1 MNHNS, CDR2 SASEGT. Trimming left V 5 bases short and J 5 bases short, with 12 bases between. Here the CDR3 reads CASSHGDTYGYTF. In DNA, the CDR3 is TGTGCCAGCAGTCATGGGGACACATATGGCTACACCTTC.

This clonotype was found once. A much larger clone differs by one base, so this may be a read error. V and J are TRBV6-1 and TRBJ1-2; tentatively, D is TRBD1 (6 bases). V gave up 7 bases and J gave up 4 bases, with 13 bases separating them. Germline V gives CDR1 MNHNS, CDR2 SASEGT. This CDR3 comprises 13 residues. CDR3 nucleotide sequence: TGTGCCAGCAAACAACAGGGTAGCTATGGCTACACCTTC. Translation gives CASKQQGSYGYTF.

V usage is TRBV6-2 or TRBV6-3 and J usage is TRBJ2-5, with D perhaps TRBD1 or TRBD2 (5 bases each). The CDR3 contains 10 residues. Trimming pared 8 bases from V and 5 bases from J, leaving 6 bases between. In germline, CDR1 is MNHEY, CDR2 SVGEGT. The CDR3 DNA follows: TGTGCCAGCGGGACGGAGACCCAGTACTTC. It specifies CASGTETQYF.

The sample holds a few counts of this clonotype. The V gene is TRBV7-2, the J gene TRBJ2-3; TRBD2 might be the D (6 bases). V gave up 1 base and J gave up 6 bases, with 14 bases separating them. The CDR3 consists of 15 residues. From germline, CDR1 is SGHTA and CDR2 FQGNSA. The CDR3 reads CASSLVTSVTDTQYF. For the CDR3, the DNA is TGTGCCAGCAGCTTAGTGACTAGTGTAACGGATACGCAGTATTTT.

Only a few counts were recorded for this clonotype. The gene calls are TRBV9 and TRBJ2-1; 7 nucleotides match TRBD2. CDR1 and CDR2 (germline): SGDLS, YYNGEE. The CDR3 is made up of 15 amino acids. The ends lost 4 bases at V and 7 bases at J; junction bases unmatched: 11. The CDR3 spells CASSPHAGVGNEQFF. The CDR3 DNA sequence: TGTGCCAGCAGCCCCCACGCGGGAGTCGGAAATGAGCAGTTCTTC.

The chain recombines TRBV12-3 or TRBV12-4 with TRBJ1-6; D is ambiguous. V was trimmed by 6 bases and J by 5 bases, leaving 14 bases between them. The CDR3 is 15 residues long. The CDR3 nucleotides are TGTGCCAGCAGGCTTCGGACGGCCAATAATTCACCCCTCCACTTT. This translates into CASRLRTANNSPLHF.

The rearrangement uses TRBV18 and TRBJ2-2, with D perhaps being TRBD1 or TRBD2 (5 bases each). Germline-derived CDR1 and CDR2 are KGHSH and LQKENI. CDR3 size: 16 residues. V lost 2 bases and J lost 7, with 17 bases in between. CDR3 residues: CASSPNGLGDVGELFF. The CDR3, as DNA: TGTGCCAGCTCACCAAACGGACTGGGGGACGTCGGGGAGCTGTTTTTT.

This clonotype appeared a few times. The chain joins TRBV7-8 to TRBJ2-7; 7 bases line up with TRBD1. Losses at the gene ends were 5 bases for V and 3 bases for J; bases not matched to a gene: 13. Germline V CDR1 and CDR2: SGHVS, FQNEAQ. The CDR3 is 16 amino acids. DNA for the CDR3: TGTGCCAGCAGCAATGTGGGACAGCCTGGGCACTACGAGCAGTACTTC. This translates into CASSNVGQPGHYEQYF.

This clonotype appeared many times. The chain recombines TRBV20-1 with TRBJ2-3, with D uncertain. The CDR3 is 11 amino acids. The V end lost 5 bases, the J end lost 6 bases, and 9 bases lay between the germline ends. Germline values: CDR1 DFQATT, CDR2 SNEGSKA (reference sequence). Here the CDR3 reads CSASRGDTQYF. CDR3 DNA: TGCAGTGCTTCACGTGGGGATACGCAGTATTTT.

With respect to this clonotype: The junction shows a germline mismatch at one end, possibly a read error. The chain joins TRBV2 to TRBJ2-6; D not resolved. The CDR3 extends over 18 amino acids. Germline assignment: CDR1 SNHLY and CDR2 FYNNEI. CDR3 in DNA: TGTGCCATCAGTCCTATAATCCTGGTGCAATCTGGGGCCAACGTCCTGACTTTC. It codes for CAISPIILVQSGANVLTF.